This T cell receptor (beta chain) was recovered during a study of T cell changes during pregnancy in multiple sclerosis. Looked up from germline, CDR1 is MNHEY and CDR2 is SMNVEV (reference sequence). V shed 4 bases and J 3 bases; nucleotides not matched to a gene: 2. The CDR3 covers 14 residues. The table came from immunoSEQ multiplex PCR; TCRdb's copy has only in-frame clones and leaves some out. The profile shows 40,000 or so clones, roughly 90% of them singletons. The receptor comes from a female donor with multiple sclerosis, enrolled in a pregnancy study. V is TRBV27 and J is TRBJ2-7, with 11 positions matching TRBD2. Specimen: CD8+ T cells from peripheral blood mononuclear cells, collected in the first trimester of pregnancy. CDR3 sequence: CASSSTSGGYEQYF. CDR3 sequence (DNA): TGTGCCAGCAGTTCAACTAGCGGGGGCTACGAGCAGTACTTC.